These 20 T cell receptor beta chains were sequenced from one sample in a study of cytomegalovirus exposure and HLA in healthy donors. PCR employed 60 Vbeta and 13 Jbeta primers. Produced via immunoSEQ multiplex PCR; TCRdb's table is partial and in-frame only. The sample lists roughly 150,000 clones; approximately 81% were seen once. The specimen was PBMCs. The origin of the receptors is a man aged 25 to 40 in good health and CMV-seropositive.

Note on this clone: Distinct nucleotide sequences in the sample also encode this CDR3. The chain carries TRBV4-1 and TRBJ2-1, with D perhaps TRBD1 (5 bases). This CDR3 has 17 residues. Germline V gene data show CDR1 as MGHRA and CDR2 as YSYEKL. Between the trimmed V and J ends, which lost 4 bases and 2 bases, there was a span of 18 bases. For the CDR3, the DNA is TGCGCCAGCAGCCCTGGACCATCCATAGGGGCCTACAATGAGCAGTTCTTC. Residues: CASSPGPSIGAYNEQFF.

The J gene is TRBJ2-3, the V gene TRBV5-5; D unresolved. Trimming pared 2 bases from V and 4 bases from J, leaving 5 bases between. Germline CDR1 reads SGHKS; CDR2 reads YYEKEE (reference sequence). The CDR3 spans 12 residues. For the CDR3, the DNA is TGTGCCAGCAGCTTCCCCGCAGATACGCAGTATTTT. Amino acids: CASSFPADTQYF. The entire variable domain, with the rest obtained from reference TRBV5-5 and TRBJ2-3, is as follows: DAGVTQSPTHLIKTRGQQVTLRCSPISGHKSVSWYQQVLGQGPQFIFQYYEKEERGRGNFPDRFSARQFPNYSSELNVNALLLGDSALYLCASSFPADTQYFGPGTRLTVL.

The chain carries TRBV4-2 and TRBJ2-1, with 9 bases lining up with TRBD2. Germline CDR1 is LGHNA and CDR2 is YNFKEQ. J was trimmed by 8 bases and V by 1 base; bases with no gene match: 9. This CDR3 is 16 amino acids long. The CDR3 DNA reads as TGTGCCAGCAGCCAAGTAGCGGGGGCTACGGGGGATGAGCAGTTCTTC. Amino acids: CASSQVAGATGDEQFF.

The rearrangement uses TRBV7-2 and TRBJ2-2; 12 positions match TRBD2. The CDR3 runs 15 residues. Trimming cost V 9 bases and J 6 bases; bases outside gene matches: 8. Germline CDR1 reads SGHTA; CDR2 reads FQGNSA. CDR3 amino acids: CARNGLAGTPGELFF. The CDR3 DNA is TGTGCCAGAAATGGACTAGCGGGAACGCCCGGGGAGCTGTTTTTT.

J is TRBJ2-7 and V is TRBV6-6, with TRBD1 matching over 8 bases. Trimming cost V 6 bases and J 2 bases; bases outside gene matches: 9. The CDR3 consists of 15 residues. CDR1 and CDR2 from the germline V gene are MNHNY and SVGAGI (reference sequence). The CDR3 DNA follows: TGTGCCAGCAGCCCCGGGCAGGGGGCTACCTACGAGCAGTACGTC. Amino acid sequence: CASSPGQGATYEQYV.

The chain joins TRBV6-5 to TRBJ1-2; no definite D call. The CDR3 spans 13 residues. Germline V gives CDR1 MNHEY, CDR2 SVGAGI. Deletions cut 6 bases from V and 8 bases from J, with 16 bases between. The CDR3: CASRIGGRGGYTF. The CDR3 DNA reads TGTGCCAGCAGGATCGGAGGACGAGGCGGCTACACCTTC.

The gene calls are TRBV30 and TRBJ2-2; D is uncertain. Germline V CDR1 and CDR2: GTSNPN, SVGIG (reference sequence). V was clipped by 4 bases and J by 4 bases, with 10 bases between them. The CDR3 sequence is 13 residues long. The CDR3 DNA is TGTGCCTGGACATTAACAGCCACCGGGGAGCTGTTTTTT. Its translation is CAWTLTATGELFF.

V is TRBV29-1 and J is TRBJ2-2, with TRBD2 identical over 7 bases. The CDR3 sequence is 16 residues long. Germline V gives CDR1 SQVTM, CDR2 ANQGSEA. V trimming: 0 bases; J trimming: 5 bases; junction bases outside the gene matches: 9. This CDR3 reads CSVEEYRWGGTGELFF. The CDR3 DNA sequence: TGCAGCGTTGAAGAGTATCGTTGGGGAGGGACCGGGGAGCTGTTTTTT.

For the CDR3, the DNA is TGTGCCAGCAGTTTATCTCCGGGTAGCGGGGCCTACGAGCAGTACTTC. Amino acid sequence: CASSLSPGSGAYEQYF. This rearrangement joins TRBV27 to TRBJ2-7; TRBD2 aligns across 8 bases. The trim removed 0 bases at V and 2 bases at J, leaving 6 bases unmatched. The CDR3 consists of 16 residues. Germline V gene sequence: CDR1 MNHEY, CDR2 SMNVEV (reference sequence).

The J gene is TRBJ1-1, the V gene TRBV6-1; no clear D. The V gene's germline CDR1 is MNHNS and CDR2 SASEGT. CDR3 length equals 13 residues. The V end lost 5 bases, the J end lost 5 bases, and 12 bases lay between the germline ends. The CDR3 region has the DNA TGTGCCAGCAGTTATGAGAGACTGACTGAAGCTTTCTTT. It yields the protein CASSYERLTEAFF.

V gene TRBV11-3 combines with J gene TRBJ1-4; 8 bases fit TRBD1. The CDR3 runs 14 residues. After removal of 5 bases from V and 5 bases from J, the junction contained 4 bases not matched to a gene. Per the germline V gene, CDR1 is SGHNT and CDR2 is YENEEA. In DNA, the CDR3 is TGTGCCAGCAGCCCCAGACAGGGGAATGAAAAACTGTTTTTT. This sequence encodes CASSPRQGNEKLFF.

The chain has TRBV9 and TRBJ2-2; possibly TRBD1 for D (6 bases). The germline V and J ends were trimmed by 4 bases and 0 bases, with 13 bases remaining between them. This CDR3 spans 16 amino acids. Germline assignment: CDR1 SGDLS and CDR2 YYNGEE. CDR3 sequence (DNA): TGTGCCAGCAGCAAAACCGGGACACCGAACACCGGGGAGCTGTTTTTT. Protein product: CASSKTGTPNTGELFF.

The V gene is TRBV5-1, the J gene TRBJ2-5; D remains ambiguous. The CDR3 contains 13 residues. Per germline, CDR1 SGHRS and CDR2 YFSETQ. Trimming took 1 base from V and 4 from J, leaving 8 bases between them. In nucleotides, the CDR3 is TGCGCCAGCAGCTTGTTATCCCGAGAGACCCAGTACTTC. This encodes CASSLLSRETQYF.

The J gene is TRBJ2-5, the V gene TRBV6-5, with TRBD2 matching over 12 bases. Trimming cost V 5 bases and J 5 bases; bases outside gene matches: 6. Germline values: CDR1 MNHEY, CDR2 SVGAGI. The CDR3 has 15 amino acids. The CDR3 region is CASSMTSGSPETQYF. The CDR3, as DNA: TGTGCCAGCAGTATGACTAGCGGGAGCCCGGAGACCCAGTACTTC.

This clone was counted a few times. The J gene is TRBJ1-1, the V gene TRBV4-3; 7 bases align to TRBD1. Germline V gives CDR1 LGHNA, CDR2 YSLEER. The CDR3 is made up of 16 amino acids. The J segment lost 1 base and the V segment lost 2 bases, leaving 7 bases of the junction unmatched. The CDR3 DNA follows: TGCGCCAGCAGCCAAAAAATCGGACAGGCGAACACTGAAGCTTTCTTT. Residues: CASSQKIGQANTEAFF.

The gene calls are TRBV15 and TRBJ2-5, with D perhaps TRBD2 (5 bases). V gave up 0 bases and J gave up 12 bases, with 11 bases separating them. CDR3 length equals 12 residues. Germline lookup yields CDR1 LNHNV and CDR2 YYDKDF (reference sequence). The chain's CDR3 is CATSRDVGLEYF. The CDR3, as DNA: TGTGCCACCAGCAGAGATGTCGGACTCGAGTACTTC.

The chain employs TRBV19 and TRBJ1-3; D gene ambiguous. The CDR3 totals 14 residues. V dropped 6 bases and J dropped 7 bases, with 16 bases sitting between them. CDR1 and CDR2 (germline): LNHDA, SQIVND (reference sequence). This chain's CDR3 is CASRTGVSGNTIYF. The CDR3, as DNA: TGTGCCAGTAGAACGGGCGTAAGCGGGAACACCATATATTTT.

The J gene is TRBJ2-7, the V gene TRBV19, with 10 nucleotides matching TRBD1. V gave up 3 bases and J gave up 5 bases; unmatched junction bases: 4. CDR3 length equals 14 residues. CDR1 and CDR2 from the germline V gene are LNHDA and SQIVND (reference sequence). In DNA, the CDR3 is TGTGCCAGTAGTATGGGACAGGGGATCAACGAGCAGTACTTC. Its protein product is CASSMGQGINEQYF.

CDR3 sequence: CASSSQASYNEQFF. The CDR3 DNA follows: TGTGCCAGCAGCTCACAGGCCTCCTACAATGAGCAGTTCTTC. The chain is built from TRBV7-3 and TRBJ2-1, with D perhaps TRBD1 (5 bases). CDR1 is SGHTA, CDR2 FQGTGA, per germline. The ends were cut back, 4 bases at V and 0 bases at J, with 7 bases in the middle. There are 14 residues in the CDR3.

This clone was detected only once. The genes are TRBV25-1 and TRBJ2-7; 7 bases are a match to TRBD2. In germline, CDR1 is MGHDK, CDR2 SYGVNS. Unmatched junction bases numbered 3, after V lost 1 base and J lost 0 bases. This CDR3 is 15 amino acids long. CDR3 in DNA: TGTGCCAGCAGTGAATGGGGGGGACCCTCCTACGAGCAGTACTTC. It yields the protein CASSEWGGPSYEQYF.